The T cell receptor beta chain under discussion was sequenced for a study of blood T cell repertoires in COVID-19. The CDR3 has 13 residues. Per the germline V gene, CDR1 is SNHLY and CDR2 is FYNNEI. J gave up 4 bases and V 6 bases, and 5 bases lay outside the gene matches. Some clones are missing from TCRdb's copy, which holds only in-frame ones; the method was immunoSEQ multiplex PCR. The sample lists about 160,000 clones, 85% seen once, with less than 3.5% in the top ten. V and J are TRBV2 and TRBJ1-2, with 7 bases lining up with TRBD1. The receptor was isolated from a human donor with acute or convalescent COVID-19. The donor label of this sample is uncertain. Specimen: peripheral blood. CDR3 loop: CASRGDRLYGYTF. The CDR3 DNA sequence: TGTGCCAGCAGGGGGGACAGACTCTATGGCTACACCTTC.